This T cell receptor beta chain was captured in a study of blood T cell repertoires in COVID-19. Study as a whole: The cDNA or gDNA used as material had been derived from T cells, B-cell-depleted T cells, or PBMCs.

In this sample, this clone turned up once. Germline-derived CDR1 and CDR2 are MNHEY and SMNVEV (reference sequence). The CDR3 covers 15 residues. V was clipped by 2 bases and J by 0 bases, with 10 bases between them. As handled by the study authors: Nucleated cell number was recorded as an estimate derived from reference gene primer amplification. Some clones are missing from TCRdb's copy, which holds only in-frame ones; the method was immunoSEQ multiplex PCR. That table supplies the V and J calls and clone size; D and trimming were determined from the DNA. The sample holds over 200,000 clones; approximately 91% are singletons and the top ten take 2% to 3%.

The chain has TRBV27 and TRBJ1-1; weak D call: TRBD1 (5 bases). The sequence was collected from a person aged 18-35 years with COVID-19, enrolled during active disease. Source material: peripheral blood. CDR3 sequence (DNA): TGTGCCAGCAGTTTAGGGGCAGGGCTGAACACTGAAGCTTTCTTT. This translates into CASSLGAGLNTEAFF.